What follows is one TCR beta chain and its context. The sample comes from a study of cytomegalovirus exposure and HLA in healthy donors. Study as a whole: A prior study identified 110 million or so unique TCR beta sequences from about 200 million T cells.

Primers included in the PCR were 60 Vbeta and 13 Jbeta primers. TCRdb keeps only in-frame clones here, not all; method: immunoSEQ multiplex PCR. Here the sample spans approximately 170,000 clones, 68% being singletons. The CDR3 extends over 13 amino acids. Germline CDR1 SQVTM, CDR2 ANQGSEA. V gene TRBV29-1 combines with J gene TRBJ2-5; TRBD2 agrees at 9 bases. The DNA end favors TRBJ2-7, so the J call may be wrong. Sequencing was done on a sample of PBMCs. The sequence came from a woman in her forties in good health and CMV-seropositive. The CDR3 loop is CSVETSGSYEQYF. DNA of the CDR3: TGCAGCGTTGAGACTAGCGGCTCCTACGAGCAGTACTTC.